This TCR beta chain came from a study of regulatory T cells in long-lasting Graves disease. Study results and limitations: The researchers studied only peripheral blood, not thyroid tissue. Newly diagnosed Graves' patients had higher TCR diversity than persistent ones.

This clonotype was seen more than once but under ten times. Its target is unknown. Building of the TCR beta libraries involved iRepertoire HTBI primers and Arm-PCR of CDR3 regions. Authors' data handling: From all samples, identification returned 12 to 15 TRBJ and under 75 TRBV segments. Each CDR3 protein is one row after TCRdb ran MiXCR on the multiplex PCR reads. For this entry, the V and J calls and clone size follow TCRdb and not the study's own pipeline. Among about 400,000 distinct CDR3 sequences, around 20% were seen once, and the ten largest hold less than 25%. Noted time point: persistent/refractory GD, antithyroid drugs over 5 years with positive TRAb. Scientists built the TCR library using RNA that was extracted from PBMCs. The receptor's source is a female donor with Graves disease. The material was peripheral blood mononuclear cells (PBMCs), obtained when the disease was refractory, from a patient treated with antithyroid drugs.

As DNA, the CDR3 is TGCAGTGCTAGAGATAGTCGGGCGCAGGGGGGAGCCGCTGAAGCTTTCTTT. Its protein is CSARDSRAQGGAAEAFF. The genes are TRBV20-1 and TRBJ1-1; 7 nucleotides align to TRBD1. The CDR3 is 17 residues long. V dropped 0 bases and J dropped 6; count of bases not matched to a gene: 16. CDR1 DFQATT and CDR2 SNEGSKA come from the germline V gene (reference sequence).